The 21 T cell receptor beta chains in this list originate from one sample, sequenced in a study of blood T cell repertoires in COVID-19. The assay was immunoSEQ multiplex PCR, and TCRdb's table has in-frame clones only and misses some. The sample consists of over 130,000 clones, about 80% of them appearing once. Sequenced: peripheral blood. The receptors come from a man in his forties or fifties with acute or convalescent COVID-19.

The chain links TRBV9 to TRBJ1-4; TRBD1 agrees at 7 bases. Germline CDR1 is SGDLS and CDR2 is YYNGEE. J lost 7 bases, V lost 3 bases, and 9 bases had no gene match. The CDR3 totals 15 residues. CDR3 in DNA: TGTGCCAGCAGCGATGACAGGGAGAAGCCTGAAAAACTGTTTTTT. Its translation is CASSDDREKPEKLFF.

The chain carries TRBV30 and TRBJ2-7, with TRBD1 identical over 7 bases. The V gene end was trimmed by 2 bases and the J gene end by 5 bases; junction bases not matched to a gene: 3. The CDR3 loop spans 12 amino acids. From germline, CDR1 is GTSNPN and CDR2 SVGIG (reference sequence). The CDR3 DNA is TGTGCCTGGAGTTACAGGGGCCACGAGCAGTACTTC. It specifies CAWSYRGHEQYF. The variable domain in full, completed from reference TRBV30 and TRBJ2-7, reads SQTIHQWPATLVQPVGSPLSLECTVEGTSNPNLYWYRQAAGRGLQLLFYSVGIGQISSEVPQNLSASRPQDRQFILSSKKLLLSDSGFYLCAWSYRGHEQYFGPGTRLTVT.

J is TRBJ2-3 and V is TRBV19; maybe TRBD1 (6 bases). This CDR3 region has 13 residues. V was pared by 10 bases and J by 0 bases, with 11 bases between. Per the germline V gene, CDR1 is LNHDA and CDR2 is SQIVND (reference sequence). Here the CDR3 DNA reads TGTGCCACTGGGACATCTAGCACAGATACGCAGTATTTT. Translated, it gives CATGTSSTDTQYF.

The gene calls are TRBV11-2 and TRBJ1-4; 8 nucleotides agree with TRBD1. The ends lost 5 bases at V and 2 bases at J; junction bases unmatched: 4. Germline CDR1 reads SGHAT; CDR2 reads FQNNGV. The CDR3 is 15 amino acids. CDR3 in DNA: TGTGCCAGCAGCCCTAACAGGGGGACTAATGAAAAACTGTTTTTT. This codes for CASSPNRGTNEKLFF.

V and J are TRBV7-6 and TRBJ2-1; weak D call: TRBD2 (7 bases). Germline CDR1 reads SGHVS; CDR2 reads FNYEAQ. The CDR3 loop spans 14 amino acids. V was trimmed by 5 bases and J by 6 bases, leaving 14 bases between them. Here the CDR3 reads CASSLRGGGNEQFF. In nucleotides, the CDR3 is TGTGCCAGCAGCCTGCGAGGGGGGGGCAATGAGCAGTTCTTC.

The chain combines TRBV5-4 with TRBJ1-2; TRBD1 aligns across 9 bases. The CDR3 is 14 amino acids. Losses at the gene ends were 4 bases for V and 7 bases for J; bases not matched to a gene: 8. CDR1 and CDR2 (germline): SGHNT, YYREEE (reference sequence). DNA for the CDR3: TGTGCCAGCAGCGTTGACAGGGGGGGCTCTGGCTACACCTTC. It specifies CASSVDRGGSGYTF. Full variable domain (missing parts from reference TRBV5-4 and TRBJ1-2): ETGVTQSPTHLIKTRGQQVTLRCSSQSGHNTVSWYQQALGQGPQFIFQYYREEENGRGNFPPRFSGLQFPNYSSELNVNALELDDSALYLCASSVDRGGSGYTFGSGTRLTVV.

This clone was recorded only once. The V and J genes are TRBV19 and TRBJ1-1, with D unresolved. Germline V lookup: CDR1 LNHDA, CDR2 SQIVND (reference sequence). V lost 7 bases and J 0 bases, leaving 9 bases between the germline ends. The CDR3 contains 13 residues. Written as DNA, the CDR3 is TGTGCCAGTACGACAAGCATGAACACTGAAGCTTTCTTT. Protein product: CASTTSMNTEAFF.

In its sample, this clone was seen once. The chain employs TRBV10-3 and TRBJ2-1; TRBD2 aligns across 8 bases. Germline trimming cut 6 bases from V and 4 bases from J; bases unmatched to any gene: 8. This CDR3 spans 15 amino acids. From germline, CDR1 is ENHRY and CDR2 SYGVKD. This CDR3 is CAIRSLGGGYNEQFF. In DNA form, the CDR3 reads TGTGCCATCAGATCCCTCGGCGGGGGGTACAATGAGCAGTTCTTC.

The chain links TRBV6-5 to TRBJ2-2, with 7 positions matching TRBD1. CDR1 is MNHEY and CDR2 is SVGAGI in the germline V gene. The CDR3 totals 14 residues. J gave up 7 bases and V 6 bases, and 8 bases lay outside the gene matches. DNA of the CDR3: TGTGCCAGCAGAGCTACAGGGGTTATCGGGGAGCTGTTTTTT. Translating it yields CASRATGVIGELFF.

J is TRBJ1-1 and V is TRBV3-1 (or the pseudogene TRBV3-2); D unclear. Trimming shortened V by 2 bases and J by 7 bases, and 11 bases separated the two germline ends. Germline V gene lookup returns CDR1 LGHDT and CDR2 YNNKEL (reference sequence). CDR3 length equals 13 residues. As DNA, the CDR3 is TGTGCCAGCAGCCAATCGTATCTCGGTGAAGCTTTCTTT. Amino acids: CASSQSYLGEAFF.

The V gene is TRBV19, the J gene TRBJ1-5, with TRBD1 as a possible D gene (5 bases). V lost 3 bases, J lost 0 bases, and 15 bases lay in between. Germline loops: CDR1 LNHDA, CDR2 SQIVND (reference sequence). The CDR3 runs 17 residues. CDR3 amino acids: CASSMRLGGDSNQPQHF. The DNA of the CDR3 is TGTGCCAGTAGTATGCGGCTTGGAGGGGATAGCAATCAGCCCCAGCATTTT.

The chain is built from TRBV5-1 and TRBJ2-5; a possible D gene is TRBD1 (5 bases). The CDR3 sequence is 17 residues long. V was pared by 4 bases and J by 5 bases, with 24 bases between. CDR1 is SGHRS, CDR2 YFSETQ, per germline. The CDR3 spells CASSRDAGIGLRETQYF. CDR3 DNA: TGCGCCAGCAGCCGTGATGCAGGGATTGGATTAAGGGAGACCCAGTACTTC.

V gene TRBV20-1 combines with J gene TRBJ2-3; 10 nucleotides agree with TRBD2. The V and J ends lost 3 bases and 0 bases, in that order; junction bases with no gene match: 9. This CDR3 has 17 amino acids. CDR1 is DFQATT, CDR2 SNEGSKA, per germline (reference sequence). CDR3 amino acids: CSASAPLAGASTDTQYF. CDR3 coding DNA: TGCAGTGCTAGTGCACCCCTAGCGGGGGCTAGCACAGATACGCAGTATTTT.

The table lists this clone with a count of one. V gene TRBV27 combines with J gene TRBJ1-1, with D perhaps TRBD1 (6 bases). The CDR3 has 13 amino acids. The V gene's germline CDR1 is MNHEY and CDR2 SMNVEV (reference sequence). Trimming took 7 bases from V and 4 from J, leaving 13 bases between them. The CDR3 loop reads CASNFRGGTEAFF. The CDR3 DNA sequence: TGTGCCAGCAATTTCAGGGGCGGCACTGAAGCTTTCTTT.

This clone was recorded a few times. This chain links TRBV7-9 with TRBJ2-5; D may be TRBD1 (6 bases). The CDR3 runs to 15 residues. Deletions cut 2 bases from V and 4 bases from J, with 14 bases between. Germline V gives CDR1 SEHNR, CDR2 FQNEAQ (reference sequence). The CDR3 DNA reads TGTGCCAGCAGCTTAAAACAGGGTTCGGGAGAGACCCAGTACTTC. This gives the protein CASSLKQGSGETQYF. The variable domain in full, completed from reference TRBV7-9 and TRBJ2-5, reads DTGVSQNPRHKITKRGQNVTFRCDPISEHNRLYWYRQTLGQGPEFLTYFQNEAQLEKSRLLSDRFSAERPKGSFSTLEIQRTEQGDSAMYLCASSLKQGSGETQYFGPGTRLLVL.

This rearrangement joins TRBV10-3 to TRBJ2-1; D is perhaps TRBD1 (5 bases). Germline CDR1 reads ENHRY; CDR2 reads SYGVKD. V lost 5 bases and J 16 bases, leaving 18 bases between the germline ends. The CDR3 sequence is 12 residues long. CDR3 nucleotides: TGTGCCATCAGTTACACGGACAATGAGCGTTTCTTC. Protein product: CAISYTDNERFF.

The rearrangement joins TRBV12-3 or TRBV12-4 to TRBJ1-1; no firm D call. This CDR3 comprises 13 residues. Trimming cost V 3 bases and J 1 base, with 6 bases left between them. CDR3 loop: CASSFSGNTEAFF. The CDR3 nucleotides are TGTGCCAGCAGTTTCAGTGGGAACACTGAAGCTTTCTTT.

The chain is built from TRBV12-3 or TRBV12-4 and TRBJ2-1; D perhaps matches TRBD1 (6 bases). The CDR3 sequence is 13 residues long. Between the trimmed V and J ends, which lost 5 bases and 7 bases, there was a span of 12 bases. This CDR3 reads CASSDRRRNEQFF. The DNA of the CDR3 is TGTGCCAGCAGTGACAGGAGAAGGAATGAGCAGTTCTTC.

The CDR3 nucleotides read TGTGCCAGCAGCTTGGCCCCAGGGGGCGGCACTGAAGCTTTCTTT. Its protein is CASSLAPGGGTEAFF. The chain joins TRBV5-6 to TRBJ1-1, with 8 nucleotides matching TRBD1. CDR3 size: 15 residues. Germline V gene sequence: CDR1 SGHDT, CDR2 YYEEEE. V was pared by 0 bases and J by 4 bases, with 5 bases of the junction left unmatched.

The rearrangement joins TRBV7-2 to TRBJ1-4, with a possible D match to TRBD1 (6 bases). The CDR3 spans 15 residues. Trimming cost V 2 bases and J 7 bases, with 14 bases left between them. Germline V gene data show CDR1 as SGHTA and CDR2 as FQGNSA. This CDR3 reads CASSLSRTVGEKLFF. The CDR3 nucleotides are TGTGCCAGCAGCTTATCGCGGACAGTCGGTGAAAAACTGTTTTTT. Full variable domain (remainder filled in from reference TRBV7-2 and TRBJ1-4): GAGVSQSPSNKVTEKGKDVELRCDPISGHTALYWYRQSLGQGLEFLIYFQGNSAPDKSGLPSDRFSAERTGGSVSTLTIQRTQQEDSAVYLCASSLSRTVGEKLFFGSGTQLSVL.

V gene TRBV29-1 combines with J gene TRBJ2-5; the D gene is possibly TRBD1 (5 bases). Trimming took 6 bases from V and 3 from J, leaving 17 bases between them. Looked up from germline, CDR1 is SQVTM and CDR2 is ANQGSEA. The CDR3 is 14 residues long. CDR3 amino acids: CSVRLGLLKETQYF. The CDR3 coding sequence is TGCAGCGTCCGCCTGGGGCTACTCAAAGAGACCCAGTACTTC.